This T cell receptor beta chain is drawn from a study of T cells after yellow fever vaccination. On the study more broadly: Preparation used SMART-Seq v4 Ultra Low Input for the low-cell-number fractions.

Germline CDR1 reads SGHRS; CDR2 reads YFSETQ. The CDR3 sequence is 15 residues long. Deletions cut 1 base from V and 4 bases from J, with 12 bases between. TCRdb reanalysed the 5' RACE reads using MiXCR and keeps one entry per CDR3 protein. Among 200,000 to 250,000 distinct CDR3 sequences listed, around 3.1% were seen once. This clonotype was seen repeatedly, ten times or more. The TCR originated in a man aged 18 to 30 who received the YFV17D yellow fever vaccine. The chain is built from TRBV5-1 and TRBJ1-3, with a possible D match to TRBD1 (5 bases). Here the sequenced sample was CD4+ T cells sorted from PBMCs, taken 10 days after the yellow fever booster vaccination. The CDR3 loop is CASSLQGMSGNTIYF. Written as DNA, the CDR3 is TGCGCCAGCAGCTTGCAGGGAATGAGCGGAAACACCATATATTTT.